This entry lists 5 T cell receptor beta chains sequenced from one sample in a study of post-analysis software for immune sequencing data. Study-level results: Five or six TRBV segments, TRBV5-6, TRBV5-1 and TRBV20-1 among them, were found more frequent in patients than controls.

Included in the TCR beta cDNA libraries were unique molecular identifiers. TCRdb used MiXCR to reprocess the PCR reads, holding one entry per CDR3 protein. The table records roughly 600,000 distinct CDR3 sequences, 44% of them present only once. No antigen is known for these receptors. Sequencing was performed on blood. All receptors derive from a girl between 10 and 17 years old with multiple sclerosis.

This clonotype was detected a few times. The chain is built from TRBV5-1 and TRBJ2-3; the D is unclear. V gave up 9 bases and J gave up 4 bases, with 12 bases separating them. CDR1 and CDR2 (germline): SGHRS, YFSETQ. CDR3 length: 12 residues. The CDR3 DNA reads TGCGCCACCTCCTCCGGATCAGATACGCAGTATTTT. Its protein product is CATSSGSDTQYF.

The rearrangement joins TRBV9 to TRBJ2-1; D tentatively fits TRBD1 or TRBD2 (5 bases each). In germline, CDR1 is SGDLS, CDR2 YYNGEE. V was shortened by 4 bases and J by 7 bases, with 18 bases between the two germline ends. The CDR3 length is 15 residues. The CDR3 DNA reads TGTGCCAGCAGCCCCATCCGGGACCCATCAAATGAGCAGTTCTTC. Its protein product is CASSPIRDPSNEQFF.

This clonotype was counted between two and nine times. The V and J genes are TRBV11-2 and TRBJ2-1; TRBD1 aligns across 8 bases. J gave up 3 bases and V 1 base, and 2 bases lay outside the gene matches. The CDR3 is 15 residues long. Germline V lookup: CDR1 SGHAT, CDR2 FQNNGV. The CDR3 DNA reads TGTGCCAGCAGCTTAGTAACAGGGGGCTACAATGAGCAGTTCTTC. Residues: CASSLVTGGYNEQFF. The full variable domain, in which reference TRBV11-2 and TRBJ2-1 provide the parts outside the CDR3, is EAGVAQSPRYKIIEKRQSVAFWCNPISGHATLYWYQQILGQGPKLLIQFQNNGVVDDSQLPKDRFSAERLKGVDSTLKIQPAKLEDSAVYLCASSLVTGGYNEQFFGPGTRLTVL.

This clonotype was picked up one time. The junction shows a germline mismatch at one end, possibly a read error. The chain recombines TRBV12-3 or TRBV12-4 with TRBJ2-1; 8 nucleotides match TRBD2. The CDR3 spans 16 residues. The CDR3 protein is CASRPTSGASYNEQFF. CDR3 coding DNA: TGCGCCAGCAGGCCCACTAGCGGAGCCTCCTACAATGAGCAGTTCTTC.

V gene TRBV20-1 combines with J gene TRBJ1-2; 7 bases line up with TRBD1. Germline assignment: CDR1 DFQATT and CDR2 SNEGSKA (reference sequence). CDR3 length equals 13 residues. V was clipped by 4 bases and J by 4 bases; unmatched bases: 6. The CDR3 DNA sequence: TGCAGTGCTAAAGGACAGGAAACCTATGGCTACACCTTC. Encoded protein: CSAKGQETYGYTF.